This T cell receptor beta chain was captured by sequencing in a study of patients and donors after allogeneic stem cell transplantation. The CDR3 is made up of 12 amino acids. Germline V CDR1 and CDR2: SQVTM, ANQGSEA. V lost 3 bases to trimming and J lost 0 bases, with 5 bases between them. This clonotype was observed a few times. TCRdb recomputed calls from the RT-PCR reads with MiXCR, one row per CDR3 protein. The table includes 400,000 to 450,000 distinct CDR3 sequences, under 20% detected once. This receptor was identified in a human donor who was either an allogeneic HSCT recipient or a stem cell or donor lymphocyte infusion donor (not recorded which). It is not recorded whose cells these are; they may come from a transplant donor. The V call is TRBV29-1, the J call TRBJ2-5; D is unresolved. The sample was blood, either unsorted or a sorted T cell fraction (not recorded which). The CDR3 region is CSVEANQETQYF. The CDR3 DNA is TGCAGCGTTGAGGCTAACCAAGAGACCCAGTACTTC. The whole variable domain, filled in from reference TRBV29-1 and TRBJ2-5, reads SAVISQKPSRDICQRGTSLTIQCQVDSQVTMMFWYRQQPGQSLTLIATANQGSEATYESGFVIDKFPISRPNLTFSTLTVSNMSPEDSSIYLCSVEANQETQYFGPGTRLLVL.